This is a list of T cell receptor beta chains from one sample in a study of T cell responses to AZD1222 COVID-19 vaccine. Using immunoSEQ multiplex PCR, the repertoire was profiled, and TCRdb retains in-frame clones only, with some absent. The sample shows 65,000 to 95,000 clones, around 83% of them seen only once. The sample was peripheral blood, taken on day 0 of AZD1222 vaccination. The source is an adult in good health. The CDR3 runs from the conserved cysteine through the conserved F or W. Each record gives: D gene, J gene, V gene, clone size, CDR3 DNA, CDR3 protein. A D gene is named only where the DNA matches it firmly. Only part of the rows carry a size: once, few, many, or a class if the clone is expanded.

D: TRBD1
J: TRBJ2-1
V: TRBV19
size: .
DNA: TGTGCCAGTAGTCCCCGGGACAGGGAAGTCGATGAGCAGTTCTTC
CDR3: CASSPRDREVDEQFF

D: .
J: TRBJ2-1
V: TRBV5-1
size: few
DNA: TGCGCCAGCAGCTTGATTAACGCAGGGGTCAGTGAGCAGTTCTTC
CDR3: CASSLINAGVSEQFF

D: TRBD1
J: TRBJ1-2
V: TRBV9
size: .
DNA: TGTGCCAGCAGCGCCTCCAGCGGGACAGGAGGTGGCTACACCTTC
CDR3: CASSASSGTGGGYTF

D: .
J: TRBJ1-2
V: TRBV4-1
size: once
DNA: TGCGCCAGCAGCCGGGACGGAATCCTCTATGGCTACACCTTC
CDR3: CASSRDGILYGYTF

D: TRBD1
J: TRBJ1-4
V: TRBV7-2
size: .
DNA: TGTGCCAGCAGCTTTGACCCAGGGGGAGCAACTAATGAAAAACTGTTTTTT
CDR3: CASSFDPGGATNEKLFF

D: .
J: TRBJ1-1
V: TRBV5-4
size: .
DNA: TGTGCCAGCACCCCACCGAAAGGTAACACTGAAGCTTTCTTT
CDR3: CASTPPKGNTEAFF

D: TRBD2
J: TRBJ2-3
V: TRBV19
size: .
DNA: TGTGCCAGTAGTATCCTCCCAGCGGGGGGCACAGATACGCAGTATTTT
CDR3: CASSILPAGGTDTQYF

D: .
J: TRBJ2-1
V: TRBV4-3
size: .
DNA: TGCGCCAGCAGCCAGGCCACAGGGTTGCCGTTCTTC
CDR3: CASSQATGLPFF

D: TRBD1
J: TRBJ1-1
V: TRBV2
size: .
DNA: TGTGCCAGCAGGCAACAGACAGGGACGGCAGCTTTCTTT
CDR3: CASRQQTGTAAFF

D: .
J: TRBJ2-2
V: TRBV7-3
size: .
DNA: TGTGCCAGCAGCTTCCCAGAGACCGGGGAGCTGTTTTTT
CDR3: CASSFPETGELFF

D: .
J: TRBJ1-5
V: TRBV6-4
size: .
DNA: TGTGCCAGCAGTGGTCTGGGGCCGTGGGGTCAGCCCCAGCATTTT
CDR3: CASSGLGPWGQPQHF

D: TRBD1
J: TRBJ1-4
V: TRBV7-2
size: .
DNA: TGTGCCAGCAGCGTCAGGGGGAGACTTAATGAAAAACTGTTTTTT
CDR3: CASSVRGRLNEKLFF

D: .
J: TRBJ2-1
V: TRBV4-2
size: .
DNA: TGTGCCAGCAGTTCCGACAGAAACAATGAGCAGTTCTTC
CDR3: CASSSDRNNEQFF

D: TRBD1
J: TRBJ1-1
V: TRBV29-1
size: .
DNA: TGCAGCGTTAAGGGGGCCGGGGACACTGAAGCTTTCTTT
CDR3: CSVKGAGDTEAFF

D: TRBD1
J: TRBJ2-4
V: TRBV28
size: .
DNA: TGTGCCAGCAGTTTAGGAGGACAGGTTCTAGCCAAAAACATTCAGTACTTC
CDR3: CASSLGGQVLAKNIQYF

D: .
J: TRBJ1-2
V: TRBV12-3/TRBV12-4
size: .
DNA: TGTGCCAGCAGTTGGGACGTTAACTATGGCTACACCTTC
CDR3: CASSWDVNYGYTF

D: .
J: TRBJ2-1
V: TRBV11-2
size: .
DNA: TGTGCCAGCAGCTTAGGCCGGAACAATGAGCAGTTCTTC
CDR3: CASSLGRNNEQFF

D: .
J: TRBJ1-2
V: TRBV5-1
size: .
DNA: TGCGCCAGCAGCTTGGAGGCAGCCCGGTATGGCTACACCTTC
CDR3: CASSLEAARYGYTF

D: TRBD2
J: TRBJ2-5
V: TRBV7-8
size: .
DNA: TGTGCCAGCAGTCTACTAGCGGACCCGTGGCAGGAGACCCAGTACTTC
CDR3: CASSLLADPWQETQYF

D: .
J: TRBJ1-5
V: TRBV9
size: .
DNA: TGTGCCAGCAGCGGGGGCCTCGAGGGCAATCAGCCCCAGCATTTT
CDR3: CASSGGLEGNQPQHF

D: TRBD1
J: TRBJ1-6
V: TRBV3-1/TRBV3-2
size: .
DNA: TGTGCCAGTAGCCAAATGGGACAGGGGACATGGTCCCTCCACTTT
CDR3: CASSQMGQGTWSLHF

D: .
J: TRBJ1-2
V: TRBV23-1
size: .
DNA: TGCGCCAGCAGTCAATCGACCCGGCCCTTGGCGGGAGGCTACACCTTC
CDR3: CASSQSTRPLAGGYTF

D: TRBD1
J: TRBJ1-1
V: TRBV15
size: .
DNA: TGTGCCACCAGCAGATATGGACAGGGTCCGTTGGGGGCTTTCTTT
CDR3: CATSRYGQGPLGAFF

D: .
J: TRBJ2-5
V: TRBV4-3
size: .
DNA: TGCGCCAGCAGCCCCCATGGGGGGTTGACGAGGGAGACCCAGTACTTC
CDR3: CASSPHGGLTRETQYF

D: TRBD1
J: TRBJ2-7
V: TRBV9
size: .
DNA: TGTGCCAGCAGCCTTCGGACAGGGCTTGACGAGCAGTACTTC
CDR3: CASSLRTGLDEQYF

D: TRBD2
J: TRBJ2-7
V: TRBV7-9
size: once
DNA: TGTGCCAGCAGCTTAGAAGGGACTAGCGTAGAGCAGTACTTC
CDR3: CASSLEGTSVEQYF

D: TRBD2
J: TRBJ2-7
V: TRBV29-1
size: .
DNA: TGCAGCGTTTACAACGCCGGGACTAGCGGAGCCTACGAGCAGTACTTC
CDR3: CSVYNAGTSGAYEQYF

D: TRBD2
J: TRBJ2-1
V: TRBV5-4
size: .
DNA: TGTGCCAGCAGTCCTGGACTAGCGGGGGGCTACAATGAGCAGTTCTTC
CDR3: CASSPGLAGGYNEQFF

D: .
J: TRBJ2-1
V: TRBV6-6
size: .
DNA: TGTGCCAGCAGTTACTCCGGGCGGAGAAACAATGAGCAGTTCTTC
CDR3: CASSYSGRRNNEQFF

D: .
J: TRBJ1-3
V: TRBV7-2
size: .
DNA: TGTGCCAGCAGCTCAAATTCTGGAAACACCATATATTTT
CDR3: CASSSNSGNTIYF

D: .
J: TRBJ2-7
V: TRBV7-9
size: few
DNA: TGTGCCAGCAGATACGATACTAGGGGGGCTTACGAGCAGTACTTC
CDR3: CASRYDTRGAYEQYF

D: .
J: TRBJ1-3
V: TRBV30
size: once
DNA: TGTGCCTGGAACCCGGCGAGCGGAAACACCATATATTTT
CDR3: CAWNPASGNTIYF

D: .
J: TRBJ1-2
V: TRBV5-1
size: .
DNA: TGCGCCAGCAGCTTGGCAGGGGCTGGATATGGCTACACCTTC
CDR3: CASSLAGAGYGYTF

D: .
J: TRBJ2-5
V: TRBV10-1
size: .
DNA: TGCGCCAGCAGTGTACGGGAGTACCAAGAGACCCAGTACTTC
CDR3: CASSVREYQETQYF

D: .
J: TRBJ1-6
V: TRBV18
size: .
DNA: TGTGCCAGCTCAATGCAGGGAAGAAATTCACCCCTCCACTTT
CDR3: CASSMQGRNSPLHF

D: .
J: TRBJ1-5
V: TRBV7-2
size: .
DNA: TGTGCCAGCAGCTTACGTAACAATCAGCCCCAGCATTTT
CDR3: CASSLRNNQPQHF

D: .
J: TRBJ1-5
V: TRBV21-1
size: .
DNA: TGTGCCAGCAGCAAGGTCCGTCTGCGACAGGGTGAGGATCAGCCCCAGCATTTT
CDR3: CASSKVRLRQGEDQPQHF

D: TRBD1
J: TRBJ1-2
V: TRBV9
size: .
DNA: TGTGCCAGCAGCGTAGCTACAGGGGTTACGTTGGGCTATGGCTACACCTTC
CDR3: CASSVATGVTLGYGYTF

D: TRBD1
J: TRBJ2-1
V: TRBV11-3
size: .
DNA: TGTGCCAGCAGCTCCCCAGGGGGCGAGGTGGGGAATGAGCAGTTCTTC
CDR3: CASSSPGGEVGNEQFF

D: TRBD1
J: TRBJ1-6
V: TRBV14
size: .
DNA: TGTGCCAGCAGCCAAGAGGGGACAGGGTATTCACCCCTCCACTTT
CDR3: CASSQEGTGYSPLHF

D: TRBD1
J: TRBJ1-1
V: TRBV5-1
size: .
DNA: TGCGCCAGCAGCTGGATACAGGGGAGTGAAGCTTTCTTT
CDR3: CASSWIQGSEAFF

D: .
J: TRBJ1-1
V: TRBV4-1
size: .
DNA: TGCGCCAGCAGCCAAGCGGGGGAGGACAGAGAAGCTTTCTTT
CDR3: CASSQAGEDREAFF

D: TRBD1
J: TRBJ1-3
V: TRBV13
size: .
DNA: TGTGCCAGCAGCCCCGGGACAGCCGGAAACACCATATATTTT
CDR3: CASSPGTAGNTIYF

D: TRBD1
J: TRBJ1-6
V: TRBV6-5
size: .
DNA: TGTGCCAGCAGCCTGCACAGGGGTAATTCACCCCTCCACTTT
CDR3: CASSLHRGNSPLHF

D: .
J: TRBJ1-6
V: TRBV4-3
size: .
DNA: TGCGCCAGCAGCCAAGGGGCTGAGGGACGGGAGAATTCACCCCTCCACTTT
CDR3: CASSQGAEGRENSPLHF

D: .
J: TRBJ1-5
V: TRBV6-5
size: .
DNA: TGTGCCAGCAGGTGGCCAGGGGCTCTCGATCAGCCCCAGCATTTT
CDR3: CASRWPGALDQPQHF

D: TRBD2
J: TRBJ2-3
V: TRBV7-8
size: .
DNA: TGTGCCAGCAGCACTACTAGCGGGGGGCAGTTTGGTACAGATACGCAGTATTTT
CDR3: CASSTTSGGQFGTDTQYF

D: .
J: TRBJ1-1
V: TRBV6-5
size: .
DNA: TGTGCCAGCAGGGGGGAAATGGAAGCTTTCTTT
CDR3: CASRGEMEAFF

D: .
J: TRBJ1-1
V: TRBV7-8
size: .
DNA: TGTGCCAGCAGCCCCGGGGGGTTTGCGTTTAACACTGAAGCTTTCTTT
CDR3: CASSPGGFAFNTEAFF

D: .
J: TRBJ2-5
V: TRBV18
size: .
DNA: TGTGCCAGCTCACCCGCGGAGACCCAGTACTTC
CDR3: CASSPAETQYF

D: .
J: TRBJ2-2
V: TRBV4-3
size: .
DNA: TGCGCCAGCAGCCAACGGTTAGGGGACACCGGGGAGCTGTTTTTT
CDR3: CASSQRLGDTGELFF

D: .
J: TRBJ2-1
V: TRBV7-2
size: .
DNA: TGTGCCAGCAGCGTATTTAGCGGTGAGCAGTTCTTC
CDR3: CASSVFSGEQFF

D: TRBD2
J: TRBJ2-5
V: TRBV27
size: .
DNA: TGTGCTAAGCGGGGAGGAGGAGGGGAGACCCAGTACTTC
CDR3: CAKRGGGGETQYF

D: .
J: TRBJ1-1
V: TRBV6-1
size: .
DNA: TGTGCCAGCAGTGATACGAGGGGCCGGACTGAAGCTTTCTTT
CDR3: CASSDTRGRTEAFF

D: .
J: TRBJ2-2
V: TRBV6-2/TRBV6-3
size: .
DNA: TGTGCCAGCAGCCCCGCCGGTAGTGGGGCCGGGGAGCTGTTTTTT
CDR3: CASSPAGSGAGELFF

D: TRBD1
J: TRBJ2-3
V: TRBV5-4
size: .
DNA: TGTGCCAGCAGCTCGAGGACAGGGGAGAAAGATACGCAGTATTTT
CDR3: CASSSRTGEKDTQYF

D: .
J: TRBJ2-2
V: TRBV2
size: .
DNA: TGTGCCAGCACCGAGGGCTATTCCAACACCGGGGAGCTGTTTTTT
CDR3: CASTEGYSNTGELFF

D: .
J: TRBJ1-5
V: TRBV12-3/TRBV12-4
size: .
DNA: TGTGCCAGCAGTTTGGACAACAATCAGCCCCAGCATTTT
CDR3: CASSLDNNQPQHF

D: .
J: TRBJ2-7
V: TRBV6-5
size: .
DNA: TGTGCCAGCAGTCCTAGGACCCCTTCTCGGCAGTACTTC
CDR3: CASSPRTPSRQYF